The 18 T cell receptor beta chains below come from one sample, sequenced in a study of T-cell memory formation after mild COVID-19. TCRdb used MiXCR to reprocess the 5' RACE reads, holding one entry per CDR3 protein. Found here are 400,000 to 500,000 distinct CDR3 sequences, around 20% of them singletons; the top ten hold about 8.1%. Sequenced: PBMCs or a T cell subset sorted from them (not recorded which). Receptors originate from an adult woman who had mild COVID-19 (a few samples of this study predate the infection). Cell type and time point are not known.

This clonotype was observed a handful of times. This chain links TRBV7-3 with TRBJ2-7; D assignment may be TRBD1 or TRBD2 (6 bases each). This CDR3 region has 13 residues. The germline CDR1 and CDR2 sequences are SGHTA and FQGTGA. V was cut by 2 bases and J by 7 bases, with 12 bases left in between. CDR3 amino acids: CASSLRQAGEQYF. DNA of the CDR3: TGTGCCAGCAGCTTACGACAGGCGGGAGAGCAGTACTTC.

The chain is built from TRBV5-1 and TRBJ2-7, with 7 nucleotides matching TRBD1. J lost 4 bases, V lost 1 base, and 5 bases had no gene match. Germline CDR1 SGHRS, CDR2 YFSETQ. CDR3 length: 14 amino acids. This chain's CDR3 is CASSLSGGNYEQYF. In nucleotides, the CDR3 is TGCGCCAGCAGCTTGTCAGGGGGAAATTACGAGCAGTACTTC. The whole variable domain, filled in from reference TRBV5-1 and TRBJ2-7, reads KAGVTQTPRYLIKTRGQQVTLSCSPISGHRSVSWYQQTPGQGLQFLFEYFSETQRNKGNFPGRFSGRQFSNSRSEMNVSTLELGDSALYLCASSLSGGNYEQYFGPGTRLTVT.

This clonotype has more than one count but fewer than ten. This chain connects TRBV7-2 to TRBJ2-1; D may be TRBD2 (5 bases). The CDR3 extends over 17 amino acids. Looked up from germline, CDR1 is SGHTA and CDR2 is FQGNSA. V dropped 5 bases and J dropped 0 bases, with 17 bases sitting between them. CDR3: CASSRQAVLSSYNEQFF. In DNA, the CDR3 is TGTGCCAGCAGCAGGCAAGCGGTTCTTAGCTCCTACAATGAGCAGTTCTTC.

This clonotype showed up just a few times. The chain joins TRBV5-6 to TRBJ2-7; D unclear. CDR1 is SGHDT and CDR2 is YYEEEE in the germline V gene. This CDR3 comprises 14 residues. The V end lost 0 bases, the J end lost 4 bases, and 11 bases lay between the germline ends. The CDR3 region has the DNA TGTGCCAGCAGCTTGGGCCCACAGCTATACGAGCAGTACTTC. Protein sequence: CASSLGPQLYEQYF.

The V call is TRBV24-1, the J call TRBJ1-4; 7 nucleotides line up with TRBD1. V gave up 5 bases and J gave up 14 bases; unmatched junction bases: 7. This CDR3 comprises 12 residues. Germline V lookup: CDR1 KGHDR, CDR2 SFDVKD. The CDR3 protein is CATSAQTGSLFF. The CDR3 coding sequence is TGTGCCACCAGTGCTCAGACAGGGAGTCTGTTTTTT.

This clonotype was counted only a few times. The V gene is TRBV5-1, the J gene TRBJ2-1; 9 nucleotides align to TRBD2. The germline V gene has CDR1 SGHRS and CDR2 YFSETQ. V dropped 4 bases and J dropped 2; count of bases not matched to a gene: 7. The CDR3 runs 16 residues. CDR3 sequence reads: CASSRDSGGPYNEQFF. CDR3 DNA: TGCGCCAGCAGCCGAGATAGCGGGGGCCCCTACAATGAGCAGTTCTTC.

J is TRBJ2-3 and V is TRBV12-3 or TRBV12-4; D remains ambiguous. The CDR3 is 15 amino acids. Trimming cost V 4 bases and J 2 bases, with 13 bases left between them. The CDR3 DNA is TGTGCCAGCAGTTCGATCAGAGGAACCACAGATACGCAGTATTTT. It encodes CASSSIRGTTDTQYF.

The sample holds a few counts of this clonotype. V gene TRBV12-3 or TRBV12-4 combines with J gene TRBJ1-1, with unresolved D. The CDR3 has 14 amino acids. V lost 6 bases to trimming and J lost 2 bases, with 13 bases between them. The chain's CDR3 is CASSPKTFNTEAFF. In DNA, the CDR3 is TGTGCCAGCAGCCCTAAAACCTTTAACACTGAAGCTTTCTTT.

In this sample, this clonotype turned up many times. The V gene is TRBV4-3, the J gene TRBJ1-2; tentative D call: TRBD1 (5 bases). Between the trimmed V and J ends, which lost 0 bases and 0 bases, there was a span of 20 bases. The CDR3 totals 19 residues. Germline CDR1 LGHNA, CDR2 YSLEER. Here the CDR3 reads CASSQDGAVQTTANYGYTF. The DNA for the CDR3 is TGCGCCAGCAGCCAAGATGGGGCAGTCCAGACAACAGCTAACTATGGCTACACCTTC.

V usage is TRBV12-3 or TRBV12-4 and J usage is TRBJ1-2, with D unresolved. V gave up 6 bases and J gave up 3 bases, with 14 bases separating them. The CDR3 is made up of 14 amino acids. The CDR3 sequence: CASRVGNGHYGYTF. DNA of the CDR3: TGTGCCAGCAGGGTCGGAAATGGCCACTATGGCTACACCTTC.

A few counts support this clonotype. V and J are TRBV4-1 and TRBJ1-2; D might be TRBD1 (6 bases). The CDR3 runs 16 residues. Trimming took off 1 base at V and 4 bases at J, with 16 bases between the two ends. Germline V gene lookup returns CDR1 MGHRA and CDR2 YSYEKL. The CDR3 region is CASSQASPGQSYGYTF. CDR3 nucleotides: TGCGCCAGCAGCCAAGCTTCGCCGGGACAAAGCTATGGCTACACCTTC.

This clonotype was detected a few times. The rearrangement uses TRBV6-5 and TRBJ2-3, with TRBD2 matching over 13 bases. Germline assignment: CDR1 MNHEY and CDR2 SVGAGI. V dropped 6 bases and J dropped 0; count of bases not matched to a gene: 6. CDR3 size: 17 residues. CDR3 nucleotides: TGTGCCAGCAGCCCGGGACTAGCGGGGCGCAGCACAGATACGCAGTATTTT. This sequence encodes CASSPGLAGRSTDTQYF.

The chain is built from TRBV29-1 and TRBJ2-3; TRBD2 agrees at 14 bases. J was trimmed by 6 bases and V by 6 bases; bases with no gene match: 8. The CDR3 loop spans 15 amino acids. Germline V gene data show CDR1 as SQVTM and CDR2 as ANQGSEA. The CDR3 sequence is CSVTGTSGRVDTQYF. DNA of the CDR3: TGCAGCGTGACCGGGACTAGCGGGAGAGTCGATACGCAGTATTTT.

V usage is TRBV12-3 or TRBV12-4 and J usage is TRBJ2-3; TRBD1 agrees at 11 bases. The ends lost 5 bases at V and 6 bases at J; junction bases unmatched: 4. The CDR3 has 14 residues. The CDR3 DNA is TGTGCCAGCAGTCGGACAGGGGGCCTGGATACGCAGTATTTT. Translation gives CASSRTGGLDTQYF.

A few counts support this clonotype. The J gene is TRBJ2-7, the V gene TRBV7-2, with 7 bases matching TRBD1. The germline gives CDR1 SGHTA, CDR2 FQGNSA. V was pared by 4 bases and J by 5 bases, with 5 bases of the junction left unmatched. The CDR3 is made up of 13 amino acids. Here the CDR3 reads CASSSQGTHEQYF. For the CDR3, the DNA is TGTGCCAGCAGCTCACAGGGGACCCACGAGCAGTACTTC.

The chain uses TRBV11-2 and TRBJ2-7, with D possibly being TRBD1 (6 bases). Deletions cut 0 bases from V and 0 bases from J, with 12 bases between. Germline lookup yields CDR1 SGHAT and CDR2 FQNNGV. This CDR3 comprises 16 residues. Here the CDR3 DNA reads TGTGCCAGCAGCTTAGAGGGACACCAGAGCTCCTACGAGCAGTACTTC. It is translated as CASSLEGHQSSYEQYF.

This clonotype was seen just once. The rearrangement uses TRBV3-1 and TRBJ1-2; perhaps TRBD1 as D (5 bases). The CDR3 extends over 16 amino acids. From germline, CDR1 is LGHDT and CDR2 YNNKEL (reference sequence). Trimming shortened V by 1 base and J by 4 bases, and 16 bases separated the two germline ends. The CDR3 sequence is CASSQARGVPLYGYTF. The CDR3 DNA reads as TGTGCCAGCAGCCAAGCTCGGGGGGTCCCACTCTATGGCTACACCTTC.

The rearrangement uses TRBV9 and TRBJ2-3, with 10 bases identical to TRBD2. Germline assignment: CDR1 SGDLS and CDR2 YYNGEE. This CDR3 spans 18 amino acids. Trimming cost V 0 bases and J 0 bases; bases outside gene matches: 7. The CDR3 is CASSVASLAGESTDTQYF. The CDR3 DNA reads TGTGCCAGCAGCGTAGCTTCTCTAGCGGGGGAGAGCACAGATACGCAGTATTTT.